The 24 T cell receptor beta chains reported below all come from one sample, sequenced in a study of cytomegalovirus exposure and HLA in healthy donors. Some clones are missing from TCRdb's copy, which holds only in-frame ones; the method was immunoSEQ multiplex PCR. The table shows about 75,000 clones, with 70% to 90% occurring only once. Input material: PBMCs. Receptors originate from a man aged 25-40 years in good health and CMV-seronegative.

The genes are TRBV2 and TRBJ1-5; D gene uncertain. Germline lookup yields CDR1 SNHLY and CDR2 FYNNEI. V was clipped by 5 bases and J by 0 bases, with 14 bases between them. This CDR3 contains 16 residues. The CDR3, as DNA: TGTGCCAGCAGTCGGAGAGGGATTAATAGCAATCAGCCCCAGCATTTT. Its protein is CASSRRGINSNQPQHF.

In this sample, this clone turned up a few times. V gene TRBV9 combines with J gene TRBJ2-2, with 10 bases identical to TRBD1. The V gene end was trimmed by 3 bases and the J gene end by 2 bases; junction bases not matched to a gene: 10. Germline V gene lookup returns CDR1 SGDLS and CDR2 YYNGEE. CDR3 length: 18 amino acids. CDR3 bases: TGTGCCAGCAGCGCAGGAGGGACAGGGGCTTCTAACACCGGGGAGCTGTTTTTT. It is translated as CASSAGGTGASNTGELFF.

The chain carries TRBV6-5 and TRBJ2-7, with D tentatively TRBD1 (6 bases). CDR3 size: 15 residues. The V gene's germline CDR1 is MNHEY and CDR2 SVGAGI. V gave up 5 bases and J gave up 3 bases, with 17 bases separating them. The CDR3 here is CASSPEGRGNYEQYF. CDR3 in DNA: TGTGCCAGCAGTCCCGAAGGCAGGGGAAACTACGAGCAGTACTTC.

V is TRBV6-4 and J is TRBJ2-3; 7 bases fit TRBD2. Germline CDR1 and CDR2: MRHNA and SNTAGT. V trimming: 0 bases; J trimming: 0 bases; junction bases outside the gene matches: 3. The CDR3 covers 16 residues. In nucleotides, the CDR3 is TGTGCCAGCAGTGACTCGTCTAGCGGAAGCACAGATACGCAGTATTTT. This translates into CASSDSSSGSTDTQYF.

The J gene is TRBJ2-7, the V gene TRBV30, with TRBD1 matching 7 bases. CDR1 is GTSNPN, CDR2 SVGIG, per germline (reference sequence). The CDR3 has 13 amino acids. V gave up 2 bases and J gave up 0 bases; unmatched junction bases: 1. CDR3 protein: CAWSRDSSYEQYF. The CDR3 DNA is TGTGCCTGGAGTCGGGACAGCTCCTACGAGCAGTACTTC.

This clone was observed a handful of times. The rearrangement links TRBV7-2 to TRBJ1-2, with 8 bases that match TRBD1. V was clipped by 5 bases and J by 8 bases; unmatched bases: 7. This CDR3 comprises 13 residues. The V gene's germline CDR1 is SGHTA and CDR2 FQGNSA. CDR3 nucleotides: TGTGCCAGCAGCCCGGGACAGGCTATGGGCTACACCTTC. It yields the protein CASSPGQAMGYTF.

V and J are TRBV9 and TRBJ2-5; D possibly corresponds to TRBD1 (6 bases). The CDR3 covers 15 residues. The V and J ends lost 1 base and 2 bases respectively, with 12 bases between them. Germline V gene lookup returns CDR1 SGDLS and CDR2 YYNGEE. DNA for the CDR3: TGTGCCAGCAGCGTAAACACAGGGCTTCAAGAGACCCAGTACTTC. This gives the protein CASSVNTGLQETQYF.

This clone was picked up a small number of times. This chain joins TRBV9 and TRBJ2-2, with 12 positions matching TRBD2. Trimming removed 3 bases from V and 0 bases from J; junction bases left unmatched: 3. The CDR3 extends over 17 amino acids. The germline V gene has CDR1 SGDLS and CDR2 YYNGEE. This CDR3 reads CASSGWTSGTNTGELFF. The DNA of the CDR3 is TGTGCCAGCAGCGGGTGGACTAGCGGGACGAACACCGGGGAGCTGTTTTTT. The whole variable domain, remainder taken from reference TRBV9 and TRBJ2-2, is DSGVTQTPKHLITATGQRVTLRCSPRSGDLSVYWYQQSLDQGLQFLIQYYNGEERAKGNILERFSAQQFPDLHSELNLSSLELGDSALYFCASSGWTSGTNTGELFFGEGSRLTVL.

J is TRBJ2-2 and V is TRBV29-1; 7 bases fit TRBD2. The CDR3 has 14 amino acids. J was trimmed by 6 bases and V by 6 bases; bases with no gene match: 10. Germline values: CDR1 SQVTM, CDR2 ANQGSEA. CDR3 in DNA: TGCAGCGTACAGATAACGGGGGGATCCGGGGAGCTGTTTTTT. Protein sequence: CSVQITGGSGELFF.

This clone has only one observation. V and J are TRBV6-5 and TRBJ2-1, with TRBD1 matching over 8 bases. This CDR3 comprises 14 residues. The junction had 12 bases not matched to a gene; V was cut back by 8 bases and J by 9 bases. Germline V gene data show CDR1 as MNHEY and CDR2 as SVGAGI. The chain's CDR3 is CASLTTGGGGEQFF. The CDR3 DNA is TGTGCCAGCCTTACTACAGGGGGTGGGGGTGAGCAGTTCTTC.

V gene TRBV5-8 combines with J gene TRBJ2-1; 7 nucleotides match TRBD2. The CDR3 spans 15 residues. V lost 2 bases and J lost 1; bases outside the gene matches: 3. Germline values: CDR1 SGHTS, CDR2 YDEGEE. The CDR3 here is CASSFMGGSYNEQFF. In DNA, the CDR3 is TGTGCCAGCAGCTTTATGGGGGGGTCCTACAATGAGCAGTTCTTC.

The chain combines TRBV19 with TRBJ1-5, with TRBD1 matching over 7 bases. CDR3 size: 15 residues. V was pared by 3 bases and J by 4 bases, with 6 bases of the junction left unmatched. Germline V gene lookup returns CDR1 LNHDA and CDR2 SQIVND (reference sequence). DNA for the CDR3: TGTGCCAGTAGTATCTCCGGGACAGAGAATCAGCCCCAGCATTTT. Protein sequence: CASSISGTENQPQHF.

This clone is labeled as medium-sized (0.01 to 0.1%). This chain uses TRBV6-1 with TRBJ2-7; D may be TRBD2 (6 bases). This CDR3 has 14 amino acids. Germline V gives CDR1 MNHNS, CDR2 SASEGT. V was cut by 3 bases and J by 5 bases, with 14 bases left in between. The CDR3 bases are TGTGCCAGCAGTGAGGGTGGGACTGTCGACGAGCAGTACGTC. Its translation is CASSEGGTVDEQYV.

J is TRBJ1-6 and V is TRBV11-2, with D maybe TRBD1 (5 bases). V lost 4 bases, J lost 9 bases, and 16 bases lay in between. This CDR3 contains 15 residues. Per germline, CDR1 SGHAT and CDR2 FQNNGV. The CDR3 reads CASSSQTVGISPLHF. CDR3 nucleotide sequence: TGTGCCAGCAGCTCCCAGACAGTAGGGATTTCACCCCTCCACTTT.

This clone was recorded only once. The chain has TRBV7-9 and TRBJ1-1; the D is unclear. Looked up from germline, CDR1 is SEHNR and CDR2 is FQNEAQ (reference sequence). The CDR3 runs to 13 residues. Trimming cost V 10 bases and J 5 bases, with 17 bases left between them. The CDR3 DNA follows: TGTGCCATTTCCCCGGGTACAAGAACTGAAGCTTTCTTT. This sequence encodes CAISPGTRTEAFF.

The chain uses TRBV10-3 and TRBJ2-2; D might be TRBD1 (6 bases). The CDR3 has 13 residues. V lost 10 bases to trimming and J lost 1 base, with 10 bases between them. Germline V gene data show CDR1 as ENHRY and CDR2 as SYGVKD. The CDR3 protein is CATLTGNTGELFF. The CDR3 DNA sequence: TGTGCCACCCTGACAGGGAACACCGGGGAGCTGTTTTTT.

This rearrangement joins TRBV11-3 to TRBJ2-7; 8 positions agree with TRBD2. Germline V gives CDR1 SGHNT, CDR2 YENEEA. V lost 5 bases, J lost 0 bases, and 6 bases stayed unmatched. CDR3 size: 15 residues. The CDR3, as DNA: TGTGCCAGCAGCCCTAGCGGGCAGCACTCCTACGAGCAGTACGTC. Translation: CASSPSGQHSYEQYV.

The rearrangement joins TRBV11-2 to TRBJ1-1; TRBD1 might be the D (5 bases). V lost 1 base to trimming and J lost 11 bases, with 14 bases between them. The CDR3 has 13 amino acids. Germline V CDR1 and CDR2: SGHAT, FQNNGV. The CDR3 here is CASSLVAGHLAFF. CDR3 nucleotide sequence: TGTGCCAGCAGCTTAGTCGCGGGGCATTTGGCTTTCTTT.

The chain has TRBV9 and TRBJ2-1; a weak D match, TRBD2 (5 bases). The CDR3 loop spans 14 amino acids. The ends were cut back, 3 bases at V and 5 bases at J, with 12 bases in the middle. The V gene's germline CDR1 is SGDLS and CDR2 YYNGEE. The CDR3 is CASSGRGANNEQFF. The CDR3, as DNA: TGTGCCAGCAGCGGCCGGGGTGCGAACAATGAGCAGTTCTTC.

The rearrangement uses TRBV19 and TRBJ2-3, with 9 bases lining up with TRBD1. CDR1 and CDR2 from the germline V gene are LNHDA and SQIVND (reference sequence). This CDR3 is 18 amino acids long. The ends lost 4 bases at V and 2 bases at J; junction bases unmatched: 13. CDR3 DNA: TGTGCCAGTAGTAAGTTCGGGCGGACAGGGGAAGTCACAGATACGCAGTATTTT. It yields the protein CASSKFGRTGEVTDTQYF.

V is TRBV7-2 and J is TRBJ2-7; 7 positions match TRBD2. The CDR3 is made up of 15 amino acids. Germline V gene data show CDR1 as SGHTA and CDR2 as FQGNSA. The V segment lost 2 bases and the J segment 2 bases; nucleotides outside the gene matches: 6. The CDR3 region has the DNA TGTGCCAGCAGCTTAACGCGGGGGTCAACCTACGAGCAGTACTTC. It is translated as CASSLTRGSTYEQYF.

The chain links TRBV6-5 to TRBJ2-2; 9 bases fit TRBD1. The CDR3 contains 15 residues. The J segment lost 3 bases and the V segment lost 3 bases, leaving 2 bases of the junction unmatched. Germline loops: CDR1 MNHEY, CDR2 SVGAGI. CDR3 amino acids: CASSYGQGYTGELFF. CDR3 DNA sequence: TGTGCCAGCAGTTATGGACAGGGGTACACCGGGGAGCTGTTTTTT.

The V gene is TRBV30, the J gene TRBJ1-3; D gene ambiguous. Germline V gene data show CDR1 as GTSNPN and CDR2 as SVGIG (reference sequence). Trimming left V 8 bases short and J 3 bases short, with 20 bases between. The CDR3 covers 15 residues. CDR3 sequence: CARRTQAGFGNTIYF. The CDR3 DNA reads TGTGCCCGCCGAACCCAAGCGGGCTTTGGAAACACCATATATTTT.

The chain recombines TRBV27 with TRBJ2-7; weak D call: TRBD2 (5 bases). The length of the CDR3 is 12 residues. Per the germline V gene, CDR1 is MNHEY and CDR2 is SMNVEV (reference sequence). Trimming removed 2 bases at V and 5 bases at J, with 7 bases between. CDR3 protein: CASSLRGDEQYF. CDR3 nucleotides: TGTGCCAGCAGTTTACGGGGAGACGAGCAGTACTTC.